Presented here are 6 T cell receptor beta chains from one specimen sequenced in a study of T cell changes during pregnancy in multiple sclerosis. Clones were sequenced by immunoSEQ multiplex PCR, and TCRdb holds only the in-frame ones, with some missing. The sample shows 34,000 or so clones, approximately 90% of them seen only once. Sequences were derived from CD8+ T cells from peripheral blood mononuclear cells, sampled before pregnancy. These receptors all come from a female donor with multiple sclerosis, enrolled in a pregnancy study.

The chain uses TRBV2 and TRBJ2-1; 10 bases agree with TRBD2. The ends lost 4 bases at V and 7 bases at J; junction bases unmatched: 10. CDR1 is SNHLY, CDR2 FYNNEI, per germline. This CDR3 contains 16 residues. CDR3 nucleotide sequence: TGTGCCAGCAGTGCCCTCCTAGCGGGAGTGGGGAATGAGCAGTTCTTC. This sequence encodes CASSALLAGVGNEQFF.

V and J are TRBV4-3 and TRBJ2-2; D uncertain. The ends were cut back, 3 bases at V and 7 bases at J, with 9 bases in the middle. In germline, CDR1 is LGHNA, CDR2 YSLEER. This CDR3 region has 13 residues. CDR3 sequence (DNA): TGCGCCAGCAGCCAGCAGTATCTCGGGGAGCTGTTTTTT. Its translation: CASSQQYLGELFF.

The J gene is TRBJ1-1, the V gene TRBV4-3; the D gene is possibly TRBD1 (5 bases). The V end was cut by 5 bases, the J end by 2 bases, with 12 bases between. This CDR3 has 14 residues. Germline V gives CDR1 LGHNA, CDR2 YSLEER. Written as DNA, the CDR3 is TGCGCCAGCAGCAAAGTACAGGATAACACTGAAGCTTTCTTT. Amino acid sequence: CASSKVQDNTEAFF.

CDR3: CASSLNPGTDTQYF. The CDR3 DNA reads as TGTGCCAGCAGCTTGAATCCAGGCACAGATACGCAGTATTTT. The rearrangement links TRBV5-6 to TRBJ2-3; the D is unclear. CDR1 and CDR2 (germline): SGHDT, YYEEEE. V lost 1 base and J 1 base, leaving 7 bases between the germline ends. The length of the CDR3 is 14 residues. Full variable domain (rest looked up from reference TRBV5-6 and TRBJ2-3): DAGVTQSPTHLIKTRGQQVTLRCSPKSGHDTVSWYQQALGQGPQFIFQYYEEEERQRGNFPDRFSGHQFPNYSSELNVNALLLGDSALYLCASSLNPGTDTQYFGPGTRLTVL.

The genes are TRBV29-1 and TRBJ1-2, with D tentatively TRBD1 (5 bases). The CDR3 is 14 residues long. Trimming stripped 5 bases from V and 1 base from J, with 14 bases between. Germline V gene data show CDR1 as SQVTM and CDR2 as ANQGSEA. CDR3 in amino acids: CSVHETEDNYGYTF. CDR3 bases: TGCAGCGTTCACGAGACAGAGGATAACTATGGCTACACCTTC. The entire variable domain, with the rest obtained from reference TRBV29-1 and TRBJ1-2, is as follows: SAVISQKPSRDICQRGTSLTIQCQVDSQVTMMFWYRQQPGQSLTLIATANQGSEATYESGFVIDKFPISRPNLTFSTLTVSNMSPEDSSIYLCSVHETEDNYGYTFGSGTRLTVV.

CDR3 protein: CASSEFKGQGNYEQYF. The CDR3 bases are TGTGCCAGCAGTGAATTTAAGGGGCAGGGAAACTACGAGCAGTACTTC. The rearrangement uses TRBV25-1 and TRBJ2-7, with D perhaps TRBD1 (5 bases). The CDR3 totals 16 residues. V was trimmed by 1 base and J by 3 bases, leaving 16 bases between them. Germline-derived CDR1 and CDR2 are MGHDK and SYGVNS.